This T cell receptor beta chain was found in a study of cytomegalovirus exposure and HLA in healthy donors. The V gene end was trimmed by 5 bases and the J gene end by 4 bases; junction bases not matched to a gene: 19. CDR1 and CDR2 (germline): MNHEY, SMNVEV (reference sequence). The CDR3 is 18 amino acids. Use of 60 Vbeta and 13 Jbeta primers characterized the PCR. The table came from immunoSEQ multiplex PCR; TCRdb's copy has only in-frame clones and leaves some out. The data show 110,000 to 150,000 clones, with 75% to 80% seen just once and about 1.7% held by the top ten. The sequence derives from a woman under 40 in good health and CMV-seronegative. Sequenced sample: PBMCs. This chain joins TRBV27 and TRBJ1-1, with 7 bases that match TRBD1. Here the CDR3 reads CASSHQTGSRPGGTEAFF. The DNA for the CDR3 is TGTGCCAGCAGTCACCAGACAGGGTCTAGACCTGGGGGCACTGAAGCTTTCTTT.